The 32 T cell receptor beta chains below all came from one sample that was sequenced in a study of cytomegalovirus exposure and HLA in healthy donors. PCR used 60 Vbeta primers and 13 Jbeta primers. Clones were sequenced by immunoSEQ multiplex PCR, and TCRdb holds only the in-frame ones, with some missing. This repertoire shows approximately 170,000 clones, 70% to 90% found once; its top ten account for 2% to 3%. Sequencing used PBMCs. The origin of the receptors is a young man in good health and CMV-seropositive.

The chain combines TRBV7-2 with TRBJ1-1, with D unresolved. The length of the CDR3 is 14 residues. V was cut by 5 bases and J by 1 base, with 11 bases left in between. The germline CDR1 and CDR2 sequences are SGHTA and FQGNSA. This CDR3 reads CASSPIARNTEAFF. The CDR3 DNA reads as TGTGCCAGCAGCCCAATAGCCAGGAACACTGAAGCTTTCTTT.

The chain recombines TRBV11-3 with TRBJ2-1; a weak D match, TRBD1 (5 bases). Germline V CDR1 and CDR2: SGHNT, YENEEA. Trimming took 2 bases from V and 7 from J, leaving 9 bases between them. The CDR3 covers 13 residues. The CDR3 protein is CASSLLGPNEQFF. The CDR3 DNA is TGTGCCAGCAGCTTACTGGGGCCGAATGAGCAGTTCTTC.

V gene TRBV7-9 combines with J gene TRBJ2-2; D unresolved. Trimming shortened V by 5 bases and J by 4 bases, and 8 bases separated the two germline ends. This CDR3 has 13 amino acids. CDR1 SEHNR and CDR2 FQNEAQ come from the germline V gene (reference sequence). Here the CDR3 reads CASSDHFTGELFF. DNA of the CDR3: TGTGCCAGCAGCGATCACTTCACCGGGGAGCTGTTTTTT.

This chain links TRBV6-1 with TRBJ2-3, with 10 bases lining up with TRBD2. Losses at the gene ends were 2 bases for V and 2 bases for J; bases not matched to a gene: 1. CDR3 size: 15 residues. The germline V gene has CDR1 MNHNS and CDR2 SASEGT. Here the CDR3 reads CASSELAGATDTQYF. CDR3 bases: TGTGCCAGCAGTGAACTAGCGGGAGCCACAGATACGCAGTATTTT.

CDR3 nucleotides: TGTGCCAGCAGCCCCCAGGTGACGCAGTATTTT. Translation: CASSPQVTQYF. V is TRBV7-9 and J is TRBJ2-3; no clear D. CDR3 size: 11 residues. V was pared by 5 bases and J by 9 bases, with 9 bases between. The germline CDR1 and CDR2 sequences are SEHNR and FQNEAQ (reference sequence).

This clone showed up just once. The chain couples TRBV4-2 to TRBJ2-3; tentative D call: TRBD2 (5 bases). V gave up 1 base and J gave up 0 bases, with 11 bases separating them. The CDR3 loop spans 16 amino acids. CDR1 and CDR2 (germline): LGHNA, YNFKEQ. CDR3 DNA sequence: TGTGCCAGCAGCCAAGTTTTTCGGGGAAGCACAGATACGCAGTATTTT. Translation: CASSQVFRGSTDTQYF.

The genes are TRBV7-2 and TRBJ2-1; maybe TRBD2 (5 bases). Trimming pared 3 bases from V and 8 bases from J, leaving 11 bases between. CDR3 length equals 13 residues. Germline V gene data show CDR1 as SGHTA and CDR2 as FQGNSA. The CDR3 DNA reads TGTGCCAGCAGCTTCGGGGAGTTGGATGAGCAGTTCTTC. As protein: CASSFGELDEQFF.

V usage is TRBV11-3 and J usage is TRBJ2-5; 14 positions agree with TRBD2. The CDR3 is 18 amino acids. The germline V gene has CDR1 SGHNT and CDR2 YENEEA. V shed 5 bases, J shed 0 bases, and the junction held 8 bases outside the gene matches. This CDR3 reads CASSPTRTSGGYQETQYF. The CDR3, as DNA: TGTGCCAGCAGCCCTACCAGGACTAGCGGGGGGTACCAAGAGACCCAGTACTTC.

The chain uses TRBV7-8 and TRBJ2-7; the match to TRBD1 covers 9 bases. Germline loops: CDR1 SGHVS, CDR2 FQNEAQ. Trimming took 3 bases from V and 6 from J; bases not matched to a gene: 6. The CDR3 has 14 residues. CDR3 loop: CASSLGQGESEQYF. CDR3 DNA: TGTGCCAGCAGCTTGGGACAGGGTGAATCCGAGCAGTACTTC. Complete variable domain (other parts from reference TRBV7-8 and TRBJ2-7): GAGVSQSPRYKVAKRGQDVALRCDPISGHVSLFWYQQALGQGPEFLTYFQNEAQLDKSGLPSDRFFAERPEGSVSTLKIQRTQQEDSAVYLCASSLGQGESEQYFGPGTRLTVT.

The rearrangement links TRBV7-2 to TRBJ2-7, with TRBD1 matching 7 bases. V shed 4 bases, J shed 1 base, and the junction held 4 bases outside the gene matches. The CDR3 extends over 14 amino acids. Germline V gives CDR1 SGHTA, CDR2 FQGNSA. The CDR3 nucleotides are TGTGCCAGCAGCTCGGACAGGTTTTCCTACGAGCAGTACTTC. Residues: CASSSDRFSYEQYF.

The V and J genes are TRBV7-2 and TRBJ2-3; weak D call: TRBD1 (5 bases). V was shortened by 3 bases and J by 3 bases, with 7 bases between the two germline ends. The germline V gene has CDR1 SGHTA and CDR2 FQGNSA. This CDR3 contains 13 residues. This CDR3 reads CASSFDRTDTQYF. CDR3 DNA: TGTGCCAGCAGCTTTGACAGAACAGATACGCAGTATTTT.

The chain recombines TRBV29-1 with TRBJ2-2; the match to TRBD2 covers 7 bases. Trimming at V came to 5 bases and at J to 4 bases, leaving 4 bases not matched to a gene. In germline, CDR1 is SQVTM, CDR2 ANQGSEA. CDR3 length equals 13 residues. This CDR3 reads CSVLAGVTGELFF. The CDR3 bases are TGCAGCGTTCTGGCGGGAGTCACCGGGGAGCTGTTTTTT.

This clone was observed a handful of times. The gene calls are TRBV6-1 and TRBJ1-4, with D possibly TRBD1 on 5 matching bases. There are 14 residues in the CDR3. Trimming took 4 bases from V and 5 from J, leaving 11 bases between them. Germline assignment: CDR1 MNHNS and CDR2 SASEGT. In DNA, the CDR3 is TGTGCCAGCAGTGGACGTGGGGGGAATGAAAAACTGTTTTTT. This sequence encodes CASSGRGGNEKLFF.

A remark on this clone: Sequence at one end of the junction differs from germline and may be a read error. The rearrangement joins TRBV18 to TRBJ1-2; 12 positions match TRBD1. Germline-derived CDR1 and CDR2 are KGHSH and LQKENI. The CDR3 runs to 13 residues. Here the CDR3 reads CASSPGQGALPAF. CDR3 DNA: TGTGCCAGCTCACCGGGACAGGGGGCCCTCCCCGCATTC.

The chain's CDR3 is CASSLGGGKAETQYF. The CDR3 DNA reads as TGCGCCAGCAGCCTAGGGGGGGGGAAGGCGGAGACCCAGTACTTC. The V gene is TRBV4-1, the J gene TRBJ2-5; D is possibly TRBD2 (7 bases). The CDR3 runs 15 residues. The V end lost 4 bases, the J end lost 5 bases, and 17 bases lay between the germline ends. Germline assignment: CDR1 MGHRA and CDR2 YSYEKL.

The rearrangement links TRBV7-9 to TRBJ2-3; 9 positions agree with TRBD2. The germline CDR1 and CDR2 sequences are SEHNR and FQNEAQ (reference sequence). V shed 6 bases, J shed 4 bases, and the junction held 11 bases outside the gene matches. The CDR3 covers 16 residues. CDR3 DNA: TGTGCCAGCAGTATCGGAGCGGGAGGAACCGCAGATACGCAGTATTTT. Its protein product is CASSIGAGGTADTQYF.

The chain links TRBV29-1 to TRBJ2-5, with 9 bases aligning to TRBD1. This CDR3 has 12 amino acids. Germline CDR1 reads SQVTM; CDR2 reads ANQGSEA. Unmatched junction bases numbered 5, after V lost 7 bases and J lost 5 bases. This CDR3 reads CSADRGGETQYF. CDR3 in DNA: TGCAGCGCGGACAGGGGAGGGGAGACCCAGTACTTC.

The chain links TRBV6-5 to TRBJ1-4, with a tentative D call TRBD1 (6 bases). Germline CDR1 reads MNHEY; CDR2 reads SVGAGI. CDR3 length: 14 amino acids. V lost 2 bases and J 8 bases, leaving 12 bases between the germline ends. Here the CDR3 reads CASSYRGGVEKLFF. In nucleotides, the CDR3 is TGTGCCAGCAGTTACAGGGGGGGGGTAGAAAAACTGTTTTTT.

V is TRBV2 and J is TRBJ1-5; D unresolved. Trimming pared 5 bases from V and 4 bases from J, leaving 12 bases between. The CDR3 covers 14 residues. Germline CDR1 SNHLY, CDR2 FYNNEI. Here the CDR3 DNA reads TGTGCCAGCAGTCCCACTGGGCTTAATCAGCCCCAGCATTTT. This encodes CASSPTGLNQPQHF.

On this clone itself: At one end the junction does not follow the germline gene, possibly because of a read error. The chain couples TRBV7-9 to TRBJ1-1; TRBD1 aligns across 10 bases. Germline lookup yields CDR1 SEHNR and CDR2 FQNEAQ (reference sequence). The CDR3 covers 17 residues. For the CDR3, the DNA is TGTTCCAGCAGCCCTACGATAAAGACAGGGGGCAGGGCTGAAGCTTTCTTT. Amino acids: CSSSPTIKTGGRAEAFF.

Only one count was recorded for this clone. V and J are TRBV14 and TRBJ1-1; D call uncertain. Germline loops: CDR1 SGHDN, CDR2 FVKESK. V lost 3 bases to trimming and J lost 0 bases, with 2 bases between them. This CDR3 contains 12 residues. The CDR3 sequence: CASSHLNTEAFF. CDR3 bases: TGTGCCAGCAGCCACTTGAACACTGAAGCTTTCTTT.

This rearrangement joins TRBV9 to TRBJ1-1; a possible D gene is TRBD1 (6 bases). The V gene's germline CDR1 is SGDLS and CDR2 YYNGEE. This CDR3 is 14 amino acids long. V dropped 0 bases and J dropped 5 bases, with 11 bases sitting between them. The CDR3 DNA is TGTGCCAGCAGCGTAGTGGGAGGGGGGACTGAAGCTTTCTTT. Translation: CASSVVGGGTEAFF. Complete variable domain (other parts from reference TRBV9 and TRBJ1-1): DSGVTQTPKHLITATGQRVTLRCSPRSGDLSVYWYQQSLDQGLQFLIQYYNGEERAKGNILERFSAQQFPDLHSELNLSSLELGDSALYFCASSVVGGGTEAFFGQGTRLTVV.

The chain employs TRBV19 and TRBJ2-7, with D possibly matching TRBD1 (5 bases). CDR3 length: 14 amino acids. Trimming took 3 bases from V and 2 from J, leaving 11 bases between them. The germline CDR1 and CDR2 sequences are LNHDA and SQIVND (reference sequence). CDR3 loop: CASSIIDRTYEQYF. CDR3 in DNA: TGTGCCAGTAGTATTATTGACAGAACCTACGAGCAGTACTTC.

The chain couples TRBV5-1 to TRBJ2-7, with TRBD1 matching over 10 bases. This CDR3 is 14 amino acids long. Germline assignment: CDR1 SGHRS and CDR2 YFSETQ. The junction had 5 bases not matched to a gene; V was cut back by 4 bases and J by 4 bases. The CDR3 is CASSPTGGGYEQYF. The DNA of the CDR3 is TGCGCCAGCAGCCCGACAGGGGGCGGGTACGAGCAGTACTTC.

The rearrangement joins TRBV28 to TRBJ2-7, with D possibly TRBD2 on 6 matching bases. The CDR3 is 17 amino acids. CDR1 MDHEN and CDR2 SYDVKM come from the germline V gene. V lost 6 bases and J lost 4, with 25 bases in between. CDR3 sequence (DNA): TGTGCCAGCAGCCCACTCATGCGGCGGACTAATACTTACGAGCAGTACGTC. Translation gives CASSPLMRRTNTYEQYV.

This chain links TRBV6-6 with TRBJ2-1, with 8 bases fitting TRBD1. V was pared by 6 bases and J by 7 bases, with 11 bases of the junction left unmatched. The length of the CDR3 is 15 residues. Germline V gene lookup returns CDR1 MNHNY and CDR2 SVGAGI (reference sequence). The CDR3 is CASSLGGTGLNEQFF. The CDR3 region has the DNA TGTGCCAGCAGCCTAGGCGGGACAGGCCTTAATGAGCAGTTCTTC.

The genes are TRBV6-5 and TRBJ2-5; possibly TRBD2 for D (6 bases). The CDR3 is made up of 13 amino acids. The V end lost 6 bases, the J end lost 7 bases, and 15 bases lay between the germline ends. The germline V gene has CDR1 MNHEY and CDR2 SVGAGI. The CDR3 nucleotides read TGTGCCAGCAGGCGAACGGGAGTTGGGACCCAGTACTTC. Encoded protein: CASRRTGVGTQYF.

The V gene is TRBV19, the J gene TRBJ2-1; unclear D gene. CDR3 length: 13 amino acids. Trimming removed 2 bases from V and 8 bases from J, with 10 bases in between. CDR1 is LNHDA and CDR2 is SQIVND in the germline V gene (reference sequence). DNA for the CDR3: TGTGCCAGTAGTATATCTCCCCAGTATGAGCAGTTCTTC. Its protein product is CASSISPQYEQFF.

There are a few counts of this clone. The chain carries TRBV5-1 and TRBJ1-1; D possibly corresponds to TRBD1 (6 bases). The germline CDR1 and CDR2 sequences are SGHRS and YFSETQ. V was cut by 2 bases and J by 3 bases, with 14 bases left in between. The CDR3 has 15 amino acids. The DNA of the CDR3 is TGCGCCAGCAGCTTCAGCCCAGGGGTTGACACTGAAGCTTTCTTT. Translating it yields CASSFSPGVDTEAFF.

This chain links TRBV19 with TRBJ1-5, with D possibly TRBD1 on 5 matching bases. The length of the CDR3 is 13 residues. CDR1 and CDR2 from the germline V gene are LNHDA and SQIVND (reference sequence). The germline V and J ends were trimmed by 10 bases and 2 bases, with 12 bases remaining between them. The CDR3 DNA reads TGTGCCACCGGGGGGGGTGGCAATCAGCCCCAGCATTTT. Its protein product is CATGGGGNQPQHF.

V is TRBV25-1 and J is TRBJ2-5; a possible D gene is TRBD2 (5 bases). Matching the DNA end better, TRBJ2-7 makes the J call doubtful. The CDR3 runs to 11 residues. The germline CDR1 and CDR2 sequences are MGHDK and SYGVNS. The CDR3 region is CATGVGYEQYF. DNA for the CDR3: TGTGCCACCGGGGTGGGGTACGAGCAGTACTTC.

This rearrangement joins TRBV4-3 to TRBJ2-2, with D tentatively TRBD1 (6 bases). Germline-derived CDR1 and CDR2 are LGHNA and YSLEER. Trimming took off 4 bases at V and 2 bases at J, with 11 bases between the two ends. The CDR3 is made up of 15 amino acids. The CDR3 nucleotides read TGCGCCAGCAGCCTTGGACAGTTTAACACCGGGGAGCTGTTTTTT. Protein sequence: CASSLGQFNTGELFF.